This TCR beta chain came from a study of identical twins. TCRdb re-called the 5' RACE reads with MiXCR, one entry per CDR3 protein. The sample consists of 750,000 to 950,000 distinct CDR3 sequences, roughly an eighth of them appearing once. In addition, the sample was reused for a study of yellow fever vaccine responses in identical twins.

This TCR was recovered from a woman between 18 and 29 years old in good health. Specimen: PBMCs.

DNA of the CDR3: TGTGCCAGCAGCTTGGAGGGGGACTACGAGCAGTACTTC. Translated: CASSLEGDYEQYF. The chain joins TRBV11-3 to TRBJ2-7, with D possibly being TRBD1 or TRBD2 (6 bases each). CDR1 and CDR2 (germline): SGHNT, YENEEA. This CDR3 region has 13 residues. V was clipped by 3 bases and J by 3 bases, with 9 bases between them.